Below, 21 T cell receptor beta chains from the same sample are listed, as sequenced in a study of T cells in Graves' hyperthyroidism and ophthalmopathy. Researchers took RNA transcripts and amplified the TCR beta CDR3 regions from them. HTBI primers drove first-round RT-PCR of the TCR CDR3. TCRdb processed the multiplex PCR reads anew with MiXCR; each CDR3 protein has one entry. The table has 250,000 to 300,000 distinct CDR3 sequences, about 15% seen once. The sample comprised blood. The receptors derive from a woman aged 40 to 55 with Graves' hyperthyroidism that later progressed to Graves' ophthalmopathy.

This clonotype was counted at least ten times. This chain links TRBV6-1 with TRBJ2-3; D ambiguous. The CDR3 extends over 14 amino acids. Germline CDR1 MNHNS, CDR2 SASEGT. Between the trimmed V and J ends, which lost 5 bases and 8 bases, there was a span of 17 bases. In DNA, the CDR3 is TGTGCCAGCAGTTATTTGGCAACATTGGGTACGCAGTATTTT. Translated: CASSYLATLGTQYF.

This clonotype was observed at least ten times. V is TRBV27 and J is TRBJ1-5; 7 bases line up with TRBD1. Germline V gives CDR1 MNHEY, CDR2 SMNVEV (reference sequence). The CDR3 has 15 amino acids. After removal of 4 bases from V and 5 bases from J, the junction contained 8 bases not matched to a gene. CDR3 loop: CASSSLGQADQPQHF. The CDR3 DNA follows: TGTGCCAGCAGTTCGCTCGGACAGGCTGATCAGCCCCAGCATTTT.

This clonotype has ten or more counts. This chain connects TRBV20-1 to TRBJ2-1; the D gene is possibly TRBD2 (6 bases). The germline V gene has CDR1 DFQATT and CDR2 SNEGSKA (reference sequence). Trimming stripped 0 bases from V and 3 bases from J, with 12 bases between. The CDR3 spans 15 residues. The CDR3 nucleotides are TGCAGTGCTAGAGATCAGGCTAGCGTCTACAATGAGCAGTTCTTC. It is translated as CSARDQASVYNEQFF.

This clonotype was picked up many times. J is TRBJ1-1 and V is TRBV5-8; D call uncertain. Germline CDR1 is SGHTS and CDR2 is YDEGEE. V shed 1 base and J shed 6 bases, with 13 bases lying between them. The CDR3 is 14 amino acids. CDR3 bases: TGTGCCAGCAGCTTGTCTGGGATTTGGCCTGAAGCTTTCTTT. Translated, it gives CASSLSGIWPEAFF.

This clonotype was counted at least ten times. The chain employs TRBV5-4 and TRBJ2-5; possible D gene TRBD2, 6 bases. CDR1 is SGHNT, CDR2 YYREEE, per germline (reference sequence). With 4 bases removed from V and 10 bases from J, the gap between germline ends came to 20 bases. CDR3 length equals 14 residues. CDR3 loop: CASSEPGTPLNQYF. For the CDR3, the DNA is TGTGCCAGCAGCGAGCCCGGGACTCCTTTGAACCAGTACTTC.

In regard to this clonotype: A single base separates this from a much larger clone, so it may be a read error. V and J are TRBV28 and TRBJ2-2, with D possibly TRBD2 on 6 matching bases. Germline values: CDR1 MDHEN, CDR2 SYDVKM. The CDR3 runs to 15 residues. In DNA form, the CDR3 reads TGTGCCAGCAGTTTACCGGCGGGGAACACCGCGGAGCTGTTTTTT. Translated: CASSLPAGNTAELFF. Drawing the rest from reference TRBV28 and TRBJ2-2, the complete variable domain is DVKVTQSSRYLVKRTGEKVFLECVQDMDHENMFWYRQDPGLGLRLIYFSYDVKMKEKGDIPEGYSVSREKKERFSLILESASTNQTSMYLCASSLPAGNTAELFFGEGSRLTVL.

A few counts support this clonotype. The chain couples TRBV6-6 to TRBJ1-2; 10 bases are a match to TRBD1. J gave up 4 bases and V 0 bases, and 5 bases lay outside the gene matches. Germline CDR1 and CDR2: MNHNY and SVGAGI (reference sequence). The CDR3 contains 16 residues. The CDR3 nucleotides read TGTGCCAGCAGTTACTCCGGACAGGGGGAGGGCTATGGCTACACCTTC. Translation: CASSYSGQGEGYGYTF.

This clonotype has ten or more counts. The rearrangement uses TRBV2 and TRBJ2-1; TRBD2 aligns across 12 bases. Germline CDR1 is SNHLY and CDR2 is FYNNEI. The J segment lost 2 bases and the V segment lost 10 bases, leaving 12 bases of the junction unmatched. The CDR3 is made up of 17 amino acids. The CDR3: CATETSGRGGPYNEQFF. In DNA, the CDR3 is TGTGCCACCGAGACTAGCGGGAGAGGGGGCCCCTACAATGAGCAGTTCTTC.

The CDR3 loop reads CASRLGKGYAYEQYF. As DNA, the CDR3 is TGCGCCAGCAGGCTAGGAAAGGGATACGCCTACGAGCAGTACTTC. The chain couples TRBV4-1 to TRBJ2-7; D gene unclear. Germline CDR1 is MGHRA and CDR2 is YSYEKL. The V gene lost 6 bases and the J gene lost 2 bases, with 17 bases spanning the gap. The CDR3 loop spans 15 amino acids.

There are many counts of this clonotype. The rearrangement uses TRBV4-2 and TRBJ2-5; D tentatively reads TRBD1 or TRBD2 (5 bases each). Germline V lookup: CDR1 LGHNA, CDR2 YNFKEQ. V was cut by 1 base and J by 5 bases, with 14 bases left in between. This CDR3 has 15 amino acids. The CDR3 DNA reads TGTGCCAGCAGCCAAGTTGGGGGAGTAGGCGAGACCCAGTACTTC. It translates to CASSQVGGVGETQYF.

In its sample, this clonotype was seen many times. The chain links TRBV2 to TRBJ1-2; maybe TRBD1 (6 bases). The V and J ends lost 7 bases and 5 bases respectively, with 14 bases between them. From germline, CDR1 is SNHLY and CDR2 FYNNEI. The CDR3 spans 13 residues. CDR3 nucleotide sequence: TGTGCCAGCAACGTTAGGGGGTCGTATGGCTACACCTTC. Encoded protein: CASNVRGSYGYTF. Complete variable domain (other parts from reference TRBV2 and TRBJ1-2): EPEVTQTPSHQVTQMGQEVILRCVPISNHLYFYWYRQILGQKVEFLVSFYNNEISEKSEIFDDQFSVERPDGSNFTLKIRSTKLEDSAMYFCASNVRGSYGYTFGSGTRLTVV.

The chain has TRBV11-2 and TRBJ2-7; the match to TRBD2 covers 8 bases. The CDR3 totals 17 residues. The germline V gene has CDR1 SGHAT and CDR2 FQNNGV. The CDR3 protein is CASSWGPLAVGVNERYV. The DNA of the CDR3 is TGTGCCAGCAGCTGGGGCCCACTAGCGGTGGGGGTCAACGAGCGGTACGTC.

This clonotype showed up many times. This chain links TRBV25-1 with TRBJ2-2; 8 bases line up with TRBD2. CDR3 length: 16 amino acids. Germline V gene data show CDR1 as MGHDK and CDR2 as SYGVNS. J was trimmed by 1 base and V by 4 bases; bases with no gene match: 5. The CDR3 spells CASSVGSGMNTGELFF. CDR3 DNA: TGTGCCAGCAGTGTGGGTAGCGGGATGAACACCGGGGAGCTGTTTTTT. The whole variable domain, filled in from reference TRBV25-1 and TRBJ2-2, reads EADIYQTPRYLVIGTGKKITLECSQTMGHDKMYWYQQDPGMELHLIHYSYGVNSTEKGDLSSESTVSRIRTEHFPLTLESARPSHTSQYLCASSVGSGMNTGELFFGEGSRLTVL.

At least ten counts were recorded for this clonotype. V gene TRBV20-1 combines with J gene TRBJ2-7; D uncertain. Trimming pared 3 bases from V and 3 bases from J, leaving 18 bases between. CDR1 is DFQATT, CDR2 SNEGSKA, per germline (reference sequence). This CDR3 has 15 residues. This CDR3 reads CSASPGLSDGYEQYF. As DNA, the CDR3 is TGCAGTGCTAGTCCCGGCCTCTCGGACGGCTACGAGCAGTACTTC.

The chain carries TRBV28 and TRBJ2-1; 10 bases are a match to TRBD1. V trimming: 3 bases; J trimming: 6 bases; junction bases outside the gene matches: 11. The CDR3 runs 17 residues. The germline V gene encodes CDR1 MDHEN and CDR2 SYDVKM. The CDR3 DNA sequence: TGTGCCAGCAGTTTTTCTTATGGGACAGGGGCAGGCAATGAGCAGTTCTTC. It encodes CASSFSYGTGAGNEQFF.

The chain combines TRBV28 with TRBJ1-1; a weak D match, TRBD1 (6 bases). V lost 8 bases and J 2 bases, leaving 15 bases between the germline ends. Germline V CDR1 and CDR2: MDHEN, SYDVKM. CDR3 size: 14 residues. CDR3 in amino acids: CASGGQFYNTEAFF. In DNA, the CDR3 is TGTGCCAGCGGTGGACAGTTTTATAACACTGAAGCTTTCTTT.

At least ten counts were recorded for this clonotype. The chain uses TRBV24-1 and TRBJ2-1; 14 bases are shared with TRBD2. Germline-derived CDR1 and CDR2 are KGHDR and SFDVKD. There are 15 residues in the CDR3. Trimming removed 3 bases from V and 7 bases from J; junction bases left unmatched: 1. CDR3 coding DNA: TGTGCCACCAGTGATCGGACTAGCGGGAGGAATGAGCAGTTCTTC. The encoded protein is CATSDRTSGRNEQFF.

At least ten counts were recorded for this clonotype. The chain uses TRBV4-1 and TRBJ2-1; TRBD2 matches 8 bases. The length of the CDR3 is 16 residues. Unmatched junction bases numbered 6, after V lost 1 base and J lost 4 bases. The germline V gene encodes CDR1 MGHRA and CDR2 YSYEKL. The CDR3 DNA reads as TGCGCCAGCAGCCAAGCAACTAGCGGACTGTACAATGAGCAGTTCTTC. It yields the protein CASSQATSGLYNEQFF.

This clonotype was recorded many times. This chain uses TRBV30 with TRBJ2-3, with a weak D call TRBD2 (5 bases). V lost 3 bases and J 4 bases, leaving 17 bases between the germline ends. The CDR3 loop spans 15 amino acids. Per the germline V gene, CDR1 is GTSNPN and CDR2 is SVGIG (reference sequence). CDR3 DNA sequence: TGTGCCTGGAGCGCAGGACTCTCAAGCGCAGATACGCAGTATTTT. Amino acid sequence: CAWSAGLSSADTQYF.

This clonotype was detected ten times or more. The gene calls are TRBV2 and TRBJ2-2; D might be TRBD1 (5 bases). V lost 5 bases and J 4 bases, leaving 14 bases between the germline ends. The CDR3 has 15 amino acids. Looked up from germline, CDR1 is SNHLY and CDR2 is FYNNEI. CDR3 DNA: TGTGCCAGCAGTTCAGCAGGGTACGGCACCGGGGAGCTGTTTTTT. This sequence encodes CASSSAGYGTGELFF.

This rearrangement joins TRBV4-1 to TRBJ2-1, with TRBD2 as a possible D gene (6 bases). This CDR3 is 17 amino acids long. V shed 0 bases and J shed 2 bases, with 14 bases lying between them. CDR1 and CDR2 (germline): MGHRA, YSYEKL. CDR3 sequence: CASSQDDGSGTYNEQFF. The CDR3 region has the DNA TGCGCCAGCAGCCAAGATGACGGTAGCGGCACCTACAATGAGCAGTTCTTC.